The clone carrying this TCR beta chain was seen a handful of times. Antigen specificity is unknown. PCR was performed a second time for about 6 to 12 cycles using a sample-barcoded 5' primer and a J-beta primer mix. TCRdb re-called the 5' RACE reads through MiXCR, storing one row per CDR3 protein. Of about 800,000 distinct CDR3 sequences listed, approximately 25% are singletons. CDR3 length: 17 amino acids. Germline CDR1 SGHRS, CDR2 YFSETQ. V lost 3 bases to trimming and J lost 0 bases, with 16 bases between them. The data stem from a study of blood T cells in healthy people across ages. General observations from the study: Relative to aged donors, long-lived donors carried more naive CD4+ cells and displayed higher diversity.

In addition, the sample was reused for a study of T cells of mothers and their children. From that second work: Per mother, over 9.5 million TCR beta CDR3 reads were obtained; per child, 2.5 million to 3.5 million. Related mother-child pairs showed slightly, non-significantly higher overlap than unrelated pairs.

Sequencing was performed on blood. The sequence was obtained from a boy aged 5-17 years in good health. The chain employs TRBV5-1 and TRBJ2-4, with D perhaps matching TRBD2 (6 bases). CDR3 loop: CASSSSMEGLAKNIQYF. Written as DNA, the CDR3 is TGCGCCAGCAGCTCCTCAATGGAGGGGCTAGCCAAAAACATTCAGTACTTC. Complete variable domain (other parts from reference TRBV5-1 and TRBJ2-4): KAGVTQTPRYLIKTRGQQVTLSCSPISGHRSVSWYQQTPGQGLQFLFEYFSETQRNKGNFPGRFSGRQFSNSRSEMNVSTLELGDSALYLCASSSSMEGLAKNIQYFGAGTRLSVL.